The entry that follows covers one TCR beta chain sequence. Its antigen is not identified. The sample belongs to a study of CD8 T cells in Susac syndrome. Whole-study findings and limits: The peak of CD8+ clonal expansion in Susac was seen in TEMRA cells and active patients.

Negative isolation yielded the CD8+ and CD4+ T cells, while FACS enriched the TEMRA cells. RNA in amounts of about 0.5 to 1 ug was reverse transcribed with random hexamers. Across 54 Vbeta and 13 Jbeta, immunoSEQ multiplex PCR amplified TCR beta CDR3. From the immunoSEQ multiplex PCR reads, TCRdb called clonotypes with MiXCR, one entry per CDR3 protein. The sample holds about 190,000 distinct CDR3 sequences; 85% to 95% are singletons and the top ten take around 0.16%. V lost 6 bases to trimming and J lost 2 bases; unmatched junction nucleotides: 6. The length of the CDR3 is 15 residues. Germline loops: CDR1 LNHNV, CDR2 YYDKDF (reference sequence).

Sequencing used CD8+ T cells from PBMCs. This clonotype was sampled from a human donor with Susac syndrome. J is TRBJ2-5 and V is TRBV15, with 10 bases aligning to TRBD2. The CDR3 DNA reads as TGTGCCACCAGTTTTAGCGGGGGGCCTCAAGAGACCCAGTACTTC. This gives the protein CATSFSGGPQETQYF.